Below, 5 T cell receptor beta chains from the same sample are listed, as sequenced in a study of cytomegalovirus exposure and HLA in healthy donors. Vbeta (60) and Jbeta (13) primers were used in the PCR. Assay used: immunoSEQ multiplex PCR; TCRdb lists only in-frame clones, some missing. The sample records roughly 58,000 clones, over 70% being singletons. The sample comprised PBMCs. Receptors originate from a woman between 40 and 55 years old in good health and CMV-seronegative.

The J gene is TRBJ2-5, the V gene TRBV2; 7 nucleotides align to TRBD1. The CDR3 runs to 16 residues. V was clipped by 6 bases and J by 2 bases; unmatched bases: 12. The germline gives CDR1 SNHLY, CDR2 FYNNEI. CDR3 amino acids: CASRTPGQIVQETQYF. CDR3 DNA sequence: TGTGCCAGCAGAACCCCGGGACAGATTGTACAAGAGACCCAGTACTTC.

This chain connects TRBV10-2 to TRBJ2-1; no firm D call. The CDR3 consists of 14 residues. The V gene lost 5 bases and the J gene lost 8 bases, with 16 bases spanning the gap. Germline lookup yields CDR1 WSHSY and CDR2 SAAADI. The CDR3 nucleotides are TGCGCCAGCAGTTTCGACTCCCCCTGGGATGAGCAGTTCTTC. Protein product: CASSFDSPWDEQFF.

The chain uses TRBV9 and TRBJ1-1; 7 bases match TRBD1. The germline CDR1 and CDR2 sequences are SGDLS and YYNGEE. V was pared by 4 bases and J by 4 bases, with 7 bases of the junction left unmatched. The CDR3 totals 14 residues. CDR3 sequence reads: CASSPRTGLTEAFF. The CDR3 DNA reads as TGTGCCAGCAGCCCCCGGACAGGACTCACTGAAGCTTTCTTT.

The rearrangement links TRBV28 to TRBJ1-5; 11 nucleotides match TRBD1. Germline V gives CDR1 MDHEN, CDR2 SYDVKM. The ends lost 5 bases at V and 6 bases at J; junction bases unmatched: 9. The CDR3 spans 16 residues. This chain's CDR3 is CASSTRTGGLVQPQHF. CDR3 coding DNA: TGTGCCAGCAGTACCAGGACAGGGGGCTTGGTTCAGCCCCAGCATTTT.

This chain uses TRBV5-6 with TRBJ2-1, with 14 nucleotides matching TRBD2. CDR3 size: 15 residues. Germline CDR1 reads SGHDT; CDR2 reads YYEEEE. The trim removed 4 bases at V and 8 bases at J, leaving 5 bases unmatched. The CDR3 DNA is TGTGCCAGCAGCCCGGGACTAGCGGGAGAACATGAGCAGTTCTTC. The encoded protein is CASSPGLAGEHEQFF.